What follows are 20 T cell receptor beta chains derived from one specimen sequenced in a study of blood T cells in healthy people across ages. Then a second PCR, running roughly 7 to 11 cycles, was carried out with a sample-barcoded 5' primer and a J-beta primer mix. In TCRdb, the 5' RACE reads were re-called with MiXCR into one record per CDR3 protein. The sample lists about 700,000 distinct CDR3 sequences, approximately 29% occurring once. The sequenced material came from blood. The receptors derive from a woman older than 75 in good health.

The CDR3 DNA sequence: TGTGCCAGCAGTTTAATAGGTCGGATGGAAGCTTTCTTT. Residues: CASSLIGRMEAFF. The chain links TRBV27 to TRBJ1-1; D unresolved. The length of the CDR3 is 13 residues. V was trimmed by 2 bases and J by 8 bases, leaving 12 bases between them. CDR1 and CDR2 from the germline V gene are MNHEY and SMNVEV (reference sequence).

The rearrangement joins TRBV7-2 to TRBJ2-4, with D maybe TRBD2 (6 bases). The J call could be wrong; TRBJ2-7 is a better fit for the DNA end. The germline gives CDR1 SGHTA, CDR2 FQGNSA. CDR3 length: 16 residues. CDR3 in amino acids: CASSPRSGSRSYEQYF. Here the CDR3 DNA reads TGTGCCAGCAGCCCACGTAGCGGTTCGCGTTCCTACGAGCAGTACTTC.

The CDR3 DNA reads TGTGCCAGCAGCTCACAGAGGGTAATGAACACTGAAGCTTTCTTT. Translating it yields CASSSQRVMNTEAFF. The chain has TRBV7-8 and TRBJ1-1; unclear D gene. The germline gives CDR1 SGHVS, CDR2 FQNEAQ. The CDR3 sequence is 15 residues long. Trimming left V 4 bases short and J 0 bases short, with 12 bases between. The full variable domain, its missing parts supplied by reference TRBV7-8 and TRBJ1-1, is GAGVSQSPRYKVAKRGQDVALRCDPISGHVSLFWYQQALGQGPEFLTYFQNEAQLDKSGLPSDRFFAERPEGSVSTLKIQRTQQEDSAVYLCASSSQRVMNTEAFFGQGTRLTVV.

This clonotype has ten or more counts. CDR3 sequence (DNA): TGTGCCAGCAGGAACACAGATACGCAGTATTTT. Encoded protein: CASRNTDTQYF. This chain joins TRBV12-3 or TRBV12-4 and TRBJ2-3; D gene unclear. The CDR3 runs 11 residues. Deletions cut 6 bases from V and 2 bases from J, with 3 bases between.

At least ten counts were recorded for this clonotype. CDR3 in amino acids: CASSFGRTPPYEQYF. CDR3 nucleotides: TGTGCCAGCAGCTTCGGACGCACACCCCCCTACGAGCAGTACTTC. The rearrangement links TRBV7-9 to TRBJ2-7; D not resolved. This CDR3 contains 15 residues. Germline-derived CDR1 and CDR2 are SEHNR and FQNEAQ (reference sequence). The germline V and J ends were trimmed by 3 bases and 2 bases, with 14 bases remaining between them.

The chain employs TRBV29-1 and TRBJ2-2, with 8 bases fitting TRBD1. After removal of 5 bases from V and 3 bases from J, the junction contained 5 bases not matched to a gene. The V gene's germline CDR1 is SQVTM and CDR2 ANQGSEA. The CDR3 runs 14 residues. CDR3 nucleotides: TGCAGCGTTAAAGGACAGGGTGACACCGGGGAGCTGTTTTTT. This sequence encodes CSVKGQGDTGELFF.

Notes on this clonotype: A read error may be the cause here, since a much bigger clone is one base away. The chain joins TRBV20-1 to TRBJ2-7; 8 bases align to TRBD1. Germline CDR1 reads DFQATT; CDR2 reads SNEGSKA (reference sequence). Trimming took 6 bases from V and 7 from J; bases not matched to a gene: 11. CDR3 length: 13 residues. The CDR3 coding sequence is TGCAGTGCCCCAGGGGGCGGGTACAATGAGCAGTACTTC. Encoded protein: CSAPGGGYNEQYF.

The chain is built from TRBV30 and TRBJ1-1, with D uncertain. Looked up from germline, CDR1 is GTSNPN and CDR2 is SVGIG (reference sequence). The CDR3 is made up of 12 amino acids. Deletions cut 3 bases from V and 4 bases from J, with 9 bases between. CDR3: CAWSAMGTEAFF. CDR3 sequence (DNA): TGTGCCTGGAGCGCCATGGGCACTGAAGCTTTCTTT.

In regard to this clonotype: A much bigger clone sits one base away, suggesting this may be a read error. The chain recombines TRBV27 with TRBJ1-6, with D possibly matching TRBD1 (5 bases). In germline, CDR1 is MNHEY, CDR2 SMNVEV (reference sequence). The CDR3 extends over 15 amino acids. CDR3 region: CAGSLPGPRGSPLHF. CDR3 DNA sequence: TGTGCCGGCAGTTTACCGGGACCCCGAGGTTCACCCCTCCACTTT.

As regards this clonotype: It may be a read error: a sequence one base away is much more abundant. The V gene is TRBV30, the J gene TRBJ1-2, with D unresolved. V was cut by 2 bases and J by 1 base, with 5 bases left in between. This CDR3 is 12 amino acids long. The germline V gene encodes CDR1 GTSNPN and CDR2 SVGIG (reference sequence). CDR3 sequence reads: CAWSFCNYGYTF. The DNA for the CDR3 is TGTGCCTGGAGTTTCTGTAACTATGGCTACACCTTC.

This clonotype was seen repeatedly, ten times or more. The chain couples TRBV7-2 to TRBJ2-1; TRBD2 is a possible D gene (6 bases). Deletions cut 2 bases from V and 9 bases from J, with 14 bases between. This CDR3 is built from 14 residues. The V gene's germline CDR1 is SGHTA and CDR2 FQGNSA. The chain's CDR3 is CASSLQGMGGEQFF. The CDR3 bases are TGTGCCAGCAGCTTACAGGGAATGGGAGGTGAGCAGTTCTTC. Looking up the rest from reference TRBV7-2 and TRBJ2-1 gives the full variable domain: GAGVSQSPSNKVTEKGKDVELRCDPISGHTALYWYRQSLGQGLEFLIYFQGNSAPDKSGLPSDRFSAERTGGSVSTLTIQRTQQEDSAVYLCASSLQGMGGEQFFGPGTRLTVL.

At least ten counts were recorded for this clonotype. The V gene is TRBV9, the J gene TRBJ2-3; the match to TRBD2 covers 11 bases. The CDR3 contains 15 residues. The junction had 2 bases not matched to a gene; V was cut back by 3 bases and J by 2 bases. Germline V gene data show CDR1 as SGDLS and CDR2 as YYNGEE. The CDR3 nucleotides read TGTGCCAGCAGCGGGACTAGCGGGTACACAGATACGCAGTATTTT. It codes for CASSGTSGYTDTQYF. The complete variable domain, with remaining parts taken from reference TRBV9 and TRBJ2-3, reads DSGVTQTPKHLITATGQRVTLRCSPRSGDLSVYWYQQSLDQGLQFLIQYYNGEERAKGNILERFSAQQFPDLHSELNLSSLELGDSALYFCASSGTSGYTDTQYFGPGTRLTVL.

This chain connects TRBV28 to TRBJ1-2; 7 positions agree with TRBD1. With V trimmed by 8 bases and J by 0 bases, 12 bases remained unmatched. Germline CDR1 and CDR2: MDHEN and SYDVKM. CDR3 length: 16 amino acids. CDR3 loop: CASGVTGDIPNYGYTF. CDR3 nucleotide sequence: TGTGCCAGCGGGGTTACAGGGGATATACCTAACTATGGCTACACCTTC.

This clonotype was counted a few times. V and J are TRBV28 and TRBJ2-1, with D possibly TRBD1 on 6 matching bases. This CDR3 comprises 12 residues. The germline V gene encodes CDR1 MDHEN and CDR2 SYDVKM. V was shortened by 10 bases and J by 8 bases, with 15 bases between the two germline ends. The CDR3 spells CAIGDRIDEQFF. The CDR3 DNA follows: TGTGCCATCGGTGACAGGATAGATGAGCAGTTCTTC.

As to this clonotype: A much larger clone differs from this one at a single base, so this may be a read error. CDR3: CAGSAETGLDYEQYF. The DNA of the CDR3 is TGTGCCGGCAGCGCGGAGACAGGCCTAGACTACGAGCAGTACTTC. The V call is TRBV9, the J call TRBJ2-7, with D possibly being TRBD1 (6 bases). This CDR3 is 15 amino acids long. Germline lookup yields CDR1 SGDLS and CDR2 YYNGEE. Variable domain in full (rest from reference TRBV9 and TRBJ2-7): DSGVTQTPKHLITATGQRVTLRCSPRSGDLSVYWYQQSLDQGLQFLIQYYNGEERAKGNILERFSAQQFPDLHSELNLSSLELGDSALYFCAGSAETGLDYEQYFGPGTRLTVT.

This clonotype was picked up many times. This sequence joins TRBV7-2 and TRBJ1-1, with 10 bases lining up with TRBD1. Unmatched junction bases numbered 7, after V lost 5 bases and J lost 7 bases. The CDR3 has 14 amino acids. Germline V gene sequence: CDR1 SGHTA, CDR2 FQGNSA. CDR3 bases: TGTGCCAGCAGCCCAGACAGGGGGCGTGATGAAGCTTTCTTT. It yields the protein CASSPDRGRDEAFF.

This chain joins TRBV3-1 and TRBJ1-1, with a possible D match to TRBD1 (6 bases). The V end lost 4 bases, the J end lost 6 bases, and 12 bases lay between the germline ends. From germline, CDR1 is LGHDT and CDR2 YNNKEL (reference sequence). The CDR3 runs 13 residues. The CDR3 coding sequence is TGTGCCAGCAGCCGCGGCAGGGGCTCTGAAGCTTTCTTT. Translated, it gives CASSRGRGSEAFF.

This clonotype was seen at least ten times. The genes are TRBV9 and TRBJ1-4, with 8 bases matching TRBD1. V was clipped by 0 bases and J by 8 bases; unmatched bases: 6. CDR1 SGDLS and CDR2 YYNGEE come from the germline V gene. The CDR3 is made up of 15 amino acids. CDR3 DNA: TGTGCCAGCAGCGTAGATACAGGGGGAGGCGAAAAACTGTTTTTT. This translates into CASSVDTGGGEKLFF.

This clonotype was counted between two and nine times. The rearrangement links TRBV6-5 to TRBJ2-1; 8 bases fit TRBD1. V dropped 6 bases and J dropped 2; count of bases not matched to a gene: 3. CDR1 MNHEY and CDR2 SVGAGI come from the germline V gene. This CDR3 contains 14 residues. This CDR3 reads CASSGQGTYNEQFF. The CDR3, as DNA: TGTGCCAGCAGCGGACAGGGTACCTACAATGAGCAGTTCTTC.

The table lists this clonotype with many counts. The chain links TRBV29-1 to TRBJ1-2; tentative D call: TRBD1 (5 bases). This CDR3 contains 13 residues. Trimming removed 6 bases from V and 1 base from J, with 12 bases in between. Germline V lookup: CDR1 SQVTM, CDR2 ANQGSEA. Written as DNA, the CDR3 is TGCAGCGTCGGTGGGCAGGGTAACTATGGCTACACCTTC. Encoded protein: CSVGGQGNYGYTF.